This TCR beta chain was found in a study of T cells in Graves' hyperthyroidism and ophthalmopathy. Germline lookup yields CDR1 SGHKS and CDR2 YYEKEE (reference sequence). The CDR3 is 15 amino acids. V was shortened by 3 bases and J by 2 bases, with 14 bases between the two germline ends. In this sample, this clonotype turned up many times. Uncontrolled infection, other autoimmune disease, pregnancy or lactation excluded patients. Diagnoses were made from clinical symptoms, serum measures (thyroxine and TRAb), thyroid ultrasound and orbital computed tomography. The authors obtained PBMCs from over 8 ml of fresh peripheral blood. RNA transcripts served as the template for amplifying TCR beta CDR3 regions. Primed by the HTBI set, a first-round RT-PCR was run on the TCR CDR3. TCRdb reanalysed the multiplex PCR reads using MiXCR and keeps one entry per CDR3 protein. Among fewer than 650,000 distinct CDR3 sequences listed, about 14% were seen once.

Sequenced input: blood. The V gene is TRBV5-5, the J gene TRBJ2-5; D is perhaps TRBD2 (7 bases). The receptor's source is a woman aged 30 to 39 with Graves' hyperthyroidism that later progressed to Graves' ophthalmopathy. CDR3 coding DNA: TGTGCCAGCAGCTGGGGGGGCAGGGGACAAGAGACCCAGTACTTC. Translating gives CASSWGGRGQETQYF.